A selection of T cell receptor beta chains follows, all from one sample in a study of blood T cell repertoires in COVID-19. Libraries were prepared by immunoSEQ multiplex PCR; TCRdb keeps only in-frame clonotypes and omits some of them. Among 250,000 to 300,000 clones listed, roughly 90% were seen once. The material sequenced was peripheral blood. The source of these receptors is a woman under 40 with COVID-19, enrolled during active disease. Each CDR3 is given with its conserved first and last residue. Fields, in order: D gene, J gene, V gene, clone size, CDR3 protein, CDR3 DNA. A D gene is named only where the DNA matches it firmly. Size is omitted from some rows. Given values are once, few, many or a class for expanded clones.

>-|TRBJ1-5|TRBV27|-
CASSLMAGSNQPQHF
TGTGCCAGCAGTTTAATGGCAGGGAGCAATCAGCCCCAGCATTTT
>TRBD2|TRBJ2-7|TRBV18|-
CASSPTSGSNEQYF
TGTGCCAGCTCACCAACTAGCGGGAGCAACGAGCAGTACTTC
>TRBD1|TRBJ1-4|TRBV29-1|-
CSARGANEKLFF
TGCAGCGCCAGGGGGGCTAATGAAAAACTGTTTTTT
>-|TRBJ2-1|TRBV27|few
CASSSLGGAEGYEQFF
TGTGCCAGCAGTTCCTTGGGGGGGGCCGAGGGTTATGAGCAGTTCTTC
>-|TRBJ1-5|TRBV10-1|-
CASSESGLDYGQPQHF
TGCGCCAGCAGTGAGTCGGGTCTAGATTACGGTCAGCCCCAGCATTTT
>-|TRBJ2-7|TRBV7-9|-
CAGGGNTYEQYF
TGTGCCGGCGGCGGAAACACCTACGAGCAGTACTTC
>-|TRBJ2-7|TRBV29-1|-
CSVEDALSYEQYF
TGCAGCGTTGAAGATGCACTTTCCTACGAGCAGTACTTC
>-|TRBJ1-5|TRBV28|-
CASSLPGGLSNQPQHF
TGTGCCAGCAGTCTCCCGGGGGGGCTTAGCAATCAGCCCCAGCATTTT
>TRBD2|TRBJ2-1|TRBV6-4|once
CASSVTSGRANEQFF
TGTGCCAGCAGCGTGACTAGCGGGAGGGCCAATGAGCAGTTCTTC
>TRBD1|TRBJ2-6|TRBV18|-
CASSPMRQGAPGANVLTF
TGTGCCAGCTCACCAATGCGACAGGGGGCGCCGGGGGCCAACGTCCTGACTTTC
>-|TRBJ1-2|TRBV6-2/TRBV6-3|-
CASSGPGSTGRVGGYTF
TGTGCCAGCAGTGGGCCGGGGTCTACAGGGAGGGTCGGCGGCTACACCTTC
>-|TRBJ2-1|TRBV28|-
CASSFSHRQTGTNEQFF
TGTGCCAGCAGCTTTTCCCATCGACAGACCGGAACCAATGAGCAGTTCTTC
>-|TRBJ2-7|TRBV28|-
CASSQVAGVYEQYF
TGTGCCAGCAGCCAAGTGGCAGGGGTGTACGAGCAGTACTTC
>TRBD1|TRBJ1-1|TRBV9|-
CASSVVGTGPIQAFF
TGTGCCAGCAGCGTAGTTGGGACAGGGCCAATTCAAGCTTTCTTT
>-|TRBJ2-2|TRBV5-1|-
CASSPPGLNTGELFF
TGCGCCAGCAGCCCTCCGGGACTTAACACCGGGGAGCTGTTTTTT
>-|TRBJ2-7|TRBV7-2|-
CASSLEAASKTYF
TGTGCCAGCAGCTTAGAGGCGGCTAGCAAAACGTACTTC
>-|TRBJ2-7|TRBV5-1|few
CASSLAAGAEQYF
TGCGCCAGCAGCTTGGCCGCAGGGGCCGAGCAGTACTTC
>TRBD1|TRBJ1-5|TRBV29-1|once
CSGSQGTGQPQHF
TGCAGCGGTTCACAGGGGACCGGTCAGCCCCAGCATTTT